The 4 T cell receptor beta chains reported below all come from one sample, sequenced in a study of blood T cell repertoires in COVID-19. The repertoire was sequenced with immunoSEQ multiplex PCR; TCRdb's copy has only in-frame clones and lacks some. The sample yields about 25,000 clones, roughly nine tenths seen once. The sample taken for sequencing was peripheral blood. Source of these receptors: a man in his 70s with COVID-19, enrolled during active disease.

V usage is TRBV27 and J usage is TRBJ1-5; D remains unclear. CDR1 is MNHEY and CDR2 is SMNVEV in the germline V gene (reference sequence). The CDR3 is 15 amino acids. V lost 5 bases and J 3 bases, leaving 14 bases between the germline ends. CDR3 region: CASSPIPGYNQPQHF. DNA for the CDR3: TGTGCCAGCAGTCCCATCCCAGGATACAATCAGCCCCAGCATTTT.

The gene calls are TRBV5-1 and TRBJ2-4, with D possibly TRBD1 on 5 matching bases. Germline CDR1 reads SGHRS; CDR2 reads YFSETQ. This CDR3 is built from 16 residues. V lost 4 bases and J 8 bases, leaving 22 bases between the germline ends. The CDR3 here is CASSIGSVRVGDIQYF. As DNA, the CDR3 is TGCGCCAGCAGCATTGGAAGCGTTCGGGTAGGGGACATTCAGTACTTC.

CDR3 DNA: TGCGCCAGCAGCTATGGAAGGGCAGGGGTTCGGATTGGTTCCGGAAACACCATATATTTT. Protein product: CASSYGRAGVRIGSGNTIYF. J is TRBJ1-3 and V is TRBV5-1; perhaps TRBD1 as D (6 bases). This CDR3 comprises 20 residues. The V gene's germline CDR1 is SGHRS and CDR2 YFSETQ. Trimming pared 3 bases from V and 4 bases from J, leaving 29 bases between.

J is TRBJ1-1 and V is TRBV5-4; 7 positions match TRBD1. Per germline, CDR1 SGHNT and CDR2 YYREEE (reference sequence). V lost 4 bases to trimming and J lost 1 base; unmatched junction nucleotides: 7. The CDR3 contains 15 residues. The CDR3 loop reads CASSRPGQTNTEAFF. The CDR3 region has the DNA TGTGCCAGCAGCCGGCCGGGACAGACGAACACTGAAGCTTTCTTT. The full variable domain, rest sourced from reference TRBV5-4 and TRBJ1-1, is ETGVTQSPTHLIKTRGQQVTLRCSSQSGHNTVSWYQQALGQGPQFIFQYYREEENGRGNFPPRFSGLQFPNYSSELNVNALELDDSALYLCASSRPGQTNTEAFFGQGTRLTVV.